This entry lists 23 T cell receptor beta chains sequenced from one sample in a study of chemoradiotherapy in HPV16-positive cancers. Produced via immunoSEQ multiplex PCR; TCRdb's table is partial and in-frame only. This sample has about 2,200 clones, with 90% found just once. This specimen was tumor tissue, taken from a patient who underwent chemoradiotherapy. The receptors shown here come from a human donor with HPV-associated anogenital cancer.

This CDR3 reads CAILEQVGNSPLHF. CDR3 coding DNA: TGTGCCATCTTAGAACAGGTCGGTAACTCACCCCTCCACTTT. V usage is TRBV10-3 and J usage is TRBJ1-6; D perhaps matches TRBD1 (5 bases). The V gene's germline CDR1 is ENHRY and CDR2 SYGVKD. The CDR3 has 14 amino acids. V was pared by 8 bases and J by 10 bases, with 18 bases between.

This clone has a single count. The chain uses TRBV10-3 and TRBJ2-6, with TRBD1 identical over 9 bases. J gave up 1 base and V 0 bases, and 7 bases lay outside the gene matches. Germline CDR1 reads ENHRY; CDR2 reads SYGVKD. The CDR3 extends over 19 amino acids. CDR3: CAISESVRDRVSGANVLTF. CDR3 coding DNA: TGTGCCATCAGTGAGTCTGTCCGGGACAGGGTTTCTGGGGCCAACGTCCTGACTTTC.

The chain recombines TRBV28 with TRBJ1-6; TRBD1 might be the D (5 bases). V was clipped by 7 bases and J by 6 bases, with 13 bases between them. This CDR3 has 14 residues. CDR1 and CDR2 (germline): MDHEN, SYDVKM. CDR3 loop: CASIPGLSNSPLHF. In DNA form, the CDR3 reads TGTGCCAGCATTCCGGGACTTAGTAATTCACCCCTCCACTTT.

The rearrangement links TRBV7-2 to TRBJ1-2; D might be TRBD1 (5 bases). This CDR3 is 14 amino acids long. The V gene lost 6 bases and the J gene lost 3 bases, with 14 bases spanning the gap. Germline V gene lookup returns CDR1 SGHTA and CDR2 FQGNSA. The CDR3 DNA is TGTGCCAGCAGTGTAGCCCCAGGGCACTATGGCTACACCTTC. It is translated as CASSVAPGHYGYTF.

V usage is TRBV14 and J usage is TRBJ1-2; D call uncertain. Germline loops: CDR1 SGHDN, CDR2 FVKESK. This CDR3 contains 13 residues. V dropped 4 bases and J dropped 0 bases, with 6 bases sitting between them. The CDR3 is CASSPSPNYGYTF. The CDR3 DNA is TGTGCCAGCAGCCCATCTCCTAACTATGGCTACACCTTC.

The chain uses TRBV9 and TRBJ1-1; tentative D call: TRBD1 (5 bases). The CDR3 loop spans 14 amino acids. Trimming removed 0 bases from V and 6 bases from J, with 12 bases in between. Germline V gene sequence: CDR1 SGDLS, CDR2 YYNGEE. The CDR3 DNA reads as TGTGCCAGCAGCGTAGCGGGACCAGCCTCTGAAGCTTTCTTT. The encoded protein is CASSVAGPASEAFF.

The genes are TRBV28 and TRBJ1-1; no clear D. Trimming shortened V by 6 bases and J by 0 bases, and 14 bases separated the two germline ends. The length of the CDR3 is 15 residues. From germline, CDR1 is MDHEN and CDR2 SYDVKM. The CDR3 region is CASRNALGLNTEAFF. The CDR3 bases are TGTGCCAGCAGAAACGCCCTCGGGTTGAACACTGAAGCTTTCTTT.

DNA of the CDR3: TGTGCCAGCAGTGGAAGACAGGGGCGCGGGGGAGAATACTCTGGAAACACCATATATTTT. Translated: CASSGRQGRGGEYSGNTIYF. The chain joins TRBV28 to TRBJ1-3; TRBD1 matches 8 bases. V lost 5 bases to trimming and J lost 0 bases; unmatched junction nucleotides: 18. This CDR3 region has 20 residues. Germline CDR1 and CDR2: MDHEN and SYDVKM.

The chain carries TRBV5-4 and TRBJ1-1; TRBD1 aligns across 7 bases. CDR1 and CDR2 from the germline V gene are SGHNT and YYREEE (reference sequence). CDR3 length equals 13 residues. Trimming removed 2 bases from V and 7 bases from J; junction bases left unmatched: 5. The CDR3 nucleotides read TGTGCCAGCAGCTTAGCAGGGACAGATGAAGCTTTCTTT. Encoded protein: CASSLAGTDEAFF.

The J gene is TRBJ2-3, the V gene TRBV7-3; 8 bases agree with TRBD1. The CDR3 has 14 residues. The V segment lost 5 bases and the J segment 8 bases; nucleotides outside the gene matches: 9. Per the germline V gene, CDR1 is SGHTA and CDR2 is FQGTGA. This CDR3 reads CASSPTGDVGTQYF. The CDR3 DNA is TGTGCCAGCAGCCCGACAGGGGACGTTGGTACGCAGTATTTT. The whole variable domain, remainder taken from reference TRBV7-3 and TRBJ2-3, is GAGVSQTPSNKVTEKGKYVELRCDPISGHTALYWYRQSLGQGPEFLIYFQGTGAADDSGLPNDRFFAVRPEGSVSTLKIQRTERGDSAVYLCASSPTGDVGTQYFGPGTRLTVL.

The chain couples TRBV27 to TRBJ1-2; no clear D. V was cut by 5 bases and J by 2 bases, with 9 bases left in between. The CDR3 extends over 13 amino acids. Germline CDR1 reads MNHEY; CDR2 reads SMNVEV (reference sequence). The CDR3 DNA follows: TGTGCCAGCAGTGTGTGGGGAAACTATGGCTACACCTTC. Translating it yields CASSVWGNYGYTF.

This sequence joins TRBV10-3 and TRBJ1-1, with 7 bases fitting TRBD1. The V gene end was trimmed by 7 bases and the J gene end by 1 base; junction bases not matched to a gene: 6. The CDR3 extends over 14 amino acids. Germline values: CDR1 ENHRY, CDR2 SYGVKD. The CDR3 sequence is CAIKGAKENTEAFF. CDR3 DNA: TGTGCCATCAAGGGGGCGAAGGAGAACACTGAAGCTTTCTTT.

The chain recombines TRBV7-8 with TRBJ1-6, with 8 bases identical to TRBD1. The CDR3 is made up of 16 amino acids. Germline V gene lookup returns CDR1 SGHVS and CDR2 FQNEAQ. V was clipped by 5 bases and J by 11 bases; unmatched bases: 14. Here the CDR3 reads CASSDTDRGLRAPLHF. For the CDR3, the DNA is TGTGCCAGCAGCGATACTGACAGGGGCCTCCGGGCACCCCTCCACTTT.

The V gene is TRBV19, the J gene TRBJ1-2, with D tentatively TRBD1 (6 bases). The germline V and J ends were trimmed by 5 bases and 2 bases, with 6 bases remaining between them. The CDR3 contains 12 residues. Germline V gene lookup returns CDR1 LNHDA and CDR2 SQIVND (reference sequence). CDR3 sequence: CASSGQNYGYTF. The CDR3 DNA is TGTGCCAGTAGTGGACAGAACTATGGCTACACCTTC.

V is TRBV21-1 and J is TRBJ1-2; the table's D call TRBD1 went unverified against the DNA. TRBV21-1 is recorded as a pseudogene. This CDR3 has 12 residues. The CDR3 loop is CASCDRVCGYTF. The CDR3 coding sequence is TGTGCCAGCTGTGACAGGGTCTGTGGCTACACCTTC.

The chain combines TRBV7-2 with TRBJ1-2; tentative D call: TRBD1 (6 bases). This CDR3 spans 13 amino acids. Germline CDR1 and CDR2: SGHTA and FQGNSA. Trimming shortened V by 1 base and J by 7 bases, and 10 bases separated the two germline ends. This chain's CDR3 is CASSLDRVLGYTF. The CDR3 coding sequence is TGTGCCAGCAGCTTAGACAGGGTTCTTGGCTACACCTTC.

This chain links TRBV7-3 with TRBJ2-5, with TRBD2 identical over 11 bases. The germline CDR1 and CDR2 sequences are SGHTA and FQGTGA. With 5 bases clipped from V and 4 bases from J, the junction kept 21 bases outside the gene matches. The CDR3 extends over 20 amino acids. The CDR3 region has the DNA TGTGCCAGCAGCCCCAAAGGGCGAAGGCTAGCGGGGGGCCTACGAGAGACCCAGTACTTC. Protein product: CASSPKGRRLAGGLRETQYF.

V is TRBV4-3 and J is TRBJ1-5; no clear D gene. V lost 2 bases and J 4 bases, leaving 12 bases between the germline ends. Germline assignment: CDR1 LGHNA and CDR2 YSLEER. This CDR3 comprises 15 residues. CDR3 in amino acids: CASSQSPSGNQPQHF. CDR3 in DNA: TGCGCCAGCAGCCAATCCCCCTCGGGAAATCAGCCCCAGCATTTT.

This clone appeared once. The chain combines TRBV5-1 with TRBJ1-2; D unclear. CDR1 is SGHRS, CDR2 YFSETQ, per germline. Trimming cost V 4 bases and J 8 bases, with 12 bases left between them. The CDR3 is 12 residues long. The CDR3 loop is CASSPTHEGYTF. The CDR3 DNA follows: TGCGCCAGCAGCCCCACCCACGAAGGCTACACCTTC.

The chain recombines TRBV7-3 with TRBJ2-3, with 7 bases identical to TRBD1. V shed 1 base, J shed 6 bases, and the junction held 1 base outside the gene matches. In germline, CDR1 is SGHTA, CDR2 FQGTGA. There are 13 residues in the CDR3. The CDR3 region is CASSLKQGDTQYF. The CDR3 coding sequence is TGTGCCAGCAGCTTAAAACAGGGGGATACGCAGTATTTT.

The chain has TRBV30 and TRBJ1-5; no reliable D call. Trimming cost V 4 bases and J 4 bases, with 11 bases left between them. There are 13 residues in the CDR3. Per the germline V gene, CDR1 is GTSNPN and CDR2 is SVGIG (reference sequence). The CDR3 nucleotides are TGTGCCTGGACATCCCAGGCGAATCAGCCCCAGCATTTT. Translated, it gives CAWTSQANQPQHF.

The rearrangement links TRBV5-1 to TRBJ2-6; 7 bases are shared with TRBD2. Germline lookup yields CDR1 SGHRS and CDR2 YFSETQ. CDR3 length: 18 amino acids. V trimming: 2 bases; J trimming: 1 base; junction bases outside the gene matches: 9. Here the CDR3 reads CASSFTSVIQSGANVLTF. The CDR3 DNA sequence: TGCGCCAGCAGCTTTACTAGCGTCATTCAGTCTGGGGCCAACGTCCTGACTTTC.

This clone appeared a single time. V is TRBV6-1 and J is TRBJ1-2; D not resolved. The CDR3 has 14 residues. The ends were cut back, 0 bases at V and 4 bases at J, with 9 bases in the middle. Germline V gene sequence: CDR1 MNHNS, CDR2 SASEGT. CDR3 loop: CASSEANDVYGYTF. CDR3 nucleotides: TGTGCCAGCAGTGAAGCGAATGACGTCTATGGCTACACCTTC.